These T cell receptor beta chains were read from a single sample in a study of OX40 agonist ivuxolimab in advanced cancers. Method: immunoSEQ multiplex PCR; TCRdb's copy keeps in-frame clones and lacks some. The data hold approximately 82,000 clones, with roughly 90% observed a single time. The specimen comprised CD4+ or CD8+ T cells sorted from blood, sampled in a trial of the OX40 agonist ivuxolimab. The origin of the receptors is an adult with an advanced solid tumor such as melanoma, head and neck, liver or kidney cancer. CDR3s include the opening cysteine and the closing phenylalanine or tryptophan. D genes are given only for firm matches.

v_call: TRBV18
d_call: .
j_call: TRBJ2-3
cdr3_aa: CASSPGLTADTQYF
cdr3_nt: TGTGCCAGCTCACCGGGACTCACAGCAGATACGCAGTATTTT

v_call: TRBV15
d_call: .
j_call: TRBJ1-1
cdr3_aa: CATSSQHNTEAFF
cdr3_nt: TGTGCCACCAGCTCCCAACATAACACTGAAGCTTTCTTT

v_call: TRBV5-1
d_call: TRBD1
j_call: TRBJ1-4
cdr3_aa: CASSLFPGQINEKLFF
cdr3_nt: TGCGCCAGCAGCTTGTTCCCGGGACAGATTAATGAAAAACTGTTTTTT

v_call: TRBV14
d_call: .
j_call: TRBJ2-7
cdr3_aa: CASSQGQDYEQYF
cdr3_nt: TGTGCCAGCAGCCAAGGGCAGGACTACGAGCAGTACTTC

v_call: TRBV28
d_call: .
j_call: TRBJ2-7
cdr3_aa: CASRIQGTYEQYF
cdr3_nt: TGTGCCAGCAGGATACAGGGTACGTACGAGCAGTACTTC

v_call: TRBV7-2
d_call: TRBD2
j_call: TRBJ2-1
cdr3_aa: CASSLAGGPGNEQFF
cdr3_nt: TGTGCCAGCAGCTTAGCGGGAGGGCCGGGCAATGAGCAGTTCTTC

v_call: TRBV7-3
d_call: TRBD1
j_call: TRBJ2-1
cdr3_aa: CASSPGQGAWNEQFF
cdr3_nt: TGTGCCAGCAGCCCGGGACAGGGGGCCTGGAATGAGCAGTTCTTC

v_call: TRBV19
d_call: TRBD1
j_call: TRBJ1-4
cdr3_aa: CASSAQGAGEKLFF
cdr3_nt: TGTGCCAGTAGTGCCCAGGGGGCCGGGGAAAAACTGTTTTTT

v_call: TRBV6-5
d_call: .
j_call: TRBJ1-1
cdr3_aa: CASSYQGVMNTEAFF
cdr3_nt: TGTGCCAGCAGTTACCAGGGCGTTATGAACACTGAAGCTTTCTTT

v_call: TRBV28
d_call: TRBD1
j_call: TRBJ1-2
cdr3_aa: CASSPHTGGWEGYTF
cdr3_nt: TGTGCCAGCAGCCCTCACACAGGGGGCTGGGAAGGCTACACCTTC

v_call: TRBV5-1
d_call: .
j_call: TRBJ2-3
cdr3_aa: CASSLGTDTDTQYF
cdr3_nt: TGCGCCAGCAGCTTGGGTACTGACACAGATACGCAGTATTTT